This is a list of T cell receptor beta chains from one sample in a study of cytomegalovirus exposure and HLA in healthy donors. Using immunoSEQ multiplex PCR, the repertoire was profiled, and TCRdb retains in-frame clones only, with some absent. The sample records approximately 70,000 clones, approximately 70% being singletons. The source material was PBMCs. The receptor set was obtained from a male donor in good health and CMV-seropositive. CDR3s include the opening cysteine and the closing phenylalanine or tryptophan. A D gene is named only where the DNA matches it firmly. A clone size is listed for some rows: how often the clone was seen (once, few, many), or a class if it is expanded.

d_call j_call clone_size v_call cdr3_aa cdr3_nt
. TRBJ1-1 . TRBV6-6 CASSPLYRVGNTEAFF TGTGCCAGCAGTCCTCTATACAGGGTCGGGAACACTGAAGCTTTCTTT
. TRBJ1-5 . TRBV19 CASSKVGGNQPQHF TGTGCCAGTAGTAAGGTAGGGGGCAATCAGCCCCAGCATTTT
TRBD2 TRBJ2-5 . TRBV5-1 CASSFLGTSGSYQETQYF TGCGCCAGCAGCTTTTTAGGGACTAGCGGGAGTTACCAAGAGACCCAGTACTTC
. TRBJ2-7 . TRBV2 CASIGAVSSYEQYF TGTGCCAGCATTGGGGCGGTTAGCTCCTACGAGCAGTACTTC
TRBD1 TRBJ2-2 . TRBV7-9 CASSLRDRGSSGELFF TGTGCCAGCAGCTTAAGAGACAGGGGTTCCTCCGGGGAGCTGTTTTTT
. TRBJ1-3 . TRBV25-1 CASRRSMALGNTIYF TGTGCCAGCCGCCGATCCATGGCTCTTGGAAACACCATATATTTT
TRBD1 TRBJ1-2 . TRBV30 CAWSTPGGIYGYTF TGTGCCTGGAGTACTCCAGGGGGCATCTATGGCTACACCTTC
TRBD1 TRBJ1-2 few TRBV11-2 CASSSPGTGAYGYTF TGTGCCAGCAGCTCCCCCGGGACAGGCGCCTATGGCTACACCTTC
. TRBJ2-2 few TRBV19 CASKILGVPGELFF TGTGCCAGTAAAATCCTAGGGGTGCCCGGGGAGCTGTTTTTT
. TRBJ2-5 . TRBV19 CASSQGETQYF TGTGCCAGTAGTCAGGGAGAGACCCAGTACTTC
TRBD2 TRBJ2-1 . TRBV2 CASSEERGKYNEQFF TGTGCCAGCAGTGAAGAGCGGGGGAAGTACAATGAGCAGTTCTTC
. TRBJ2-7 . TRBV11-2 CASSLGAGYEQYF TGTGCCAGCAGCTTAGGTGCAGGGTACGAGCAGTACTTC
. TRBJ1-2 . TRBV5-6 CASSSADSNGYTF TGTGCCAGCAGCTCCGCGGACAGTAATGGCTACACCTTC
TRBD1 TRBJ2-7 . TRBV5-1 CASSLAGGYYEQYF TGCGCCAGCAGCTTGGCAGGGGGCTACTACGAGCAGTACTTC
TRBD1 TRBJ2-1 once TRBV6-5 CASSPDRSSYNEQFF TGTGCCAGCAGCCCGGACAGGAGCTCCTACAATGAGCAGTTCTTC
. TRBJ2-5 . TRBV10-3 CAISEQGPGETQYF TGTGCCATCAGTGAACAGGGACCTGGGGAGACCCAGTACTTC
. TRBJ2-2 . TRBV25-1 CASALTGNTGELFF TGTGCCAGCGCTCTCACAGGGAACACCGGGGAGCTGTTTTTT
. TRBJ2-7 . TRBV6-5 CASSYSGRQRFYEQYF TGTGCCAGCAGTTACTCAGGCCGACAGCGATTTTACGAGCAGTACTTC
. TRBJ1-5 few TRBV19 CASSIISVNQPQHF TGTGCCAGTAGTATTATTTCCGTCAATCAGCCCCAGCATTTT
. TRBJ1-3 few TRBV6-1 CASSERGSGNTIYF TGTGCCAGCAGTGAACGGGGGAGTGGAAACACCATATATTTT
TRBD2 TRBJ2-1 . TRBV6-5 CASSSGLAGGGEQFF TGTGCCAGCAGTTCGGGACTAGCGGGAGGCGGTGAGCAGTTCTTC
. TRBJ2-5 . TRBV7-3 CASSLMAVVEGEETQYF TGTGCCAGCAGCTTAATGGCAGTCGTGGAGGGCGAGGAGACCCAGTACTTC
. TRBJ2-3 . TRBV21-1 CASSKAGRGDRGTADTQYF TGTGCCAGCAGCAAAGCCGGTAGAGGGGACAGGGGTACGGCAGATACGCAGTATTTT
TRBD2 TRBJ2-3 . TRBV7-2 CASSLRTSGSTDTQYF TGTGCCAGCAGCTTAAGAACTAGCGGAAGCACAGATACGCAGTATTTT
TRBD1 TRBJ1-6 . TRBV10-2 CASSEGGQGRSPLHF TGCGCCAGCAGTGAGGGCGGACAGGGGCGCTCACCCCTCCACTTT
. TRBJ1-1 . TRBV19 CASKGGSDTEAFF TGTGCCAGTAAGGGGGGGTCGGACACTGAAGCTTTCTTT
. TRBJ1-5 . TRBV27 CASSLVSGDQPQHF TGTGCCAGCAGTTTGGTATCGGGGGATCAGCCCCAGCATTTT
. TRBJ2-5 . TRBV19 CASAKNSQETQYF TGTGCCAGCGCAAAAAACAGCCAAGAGACCCAGTACTTC
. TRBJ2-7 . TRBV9 CASSETLASYEQYF TGTGCCAGCAGCGAGACACTAGCATCCTACGAGCAGTACTTC
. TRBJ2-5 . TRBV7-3 CASSRNSGETQYF TGTGCCAGCAGCCGAAATAGTGGAGAGACCCAGTACTTC
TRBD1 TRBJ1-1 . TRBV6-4 CASSATGENTEAFF TGTGCCAGCAGCGCTACAGGGGAAAACACTGAAGCTTTCTTT
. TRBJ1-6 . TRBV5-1 CASSLNSRNSPLHF TGCGCCAGCAGCTTGAACAGCCGAAATTCACCCCTCCACTTT
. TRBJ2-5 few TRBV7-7 CASSPAGTQETQYF TGTGCCAGCAGCCCAGCCGGGACTCAAGAGACCCAGTACTTC
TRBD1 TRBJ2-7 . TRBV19 CASALQGAWDEQYF TGTGCCAGTGCCTTACAGGGGGCATGGGACGAGCAGTACTTC
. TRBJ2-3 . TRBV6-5 CASRHGQSTDTQYF TGTGCCAGCAGACACGGACAGTCAACAGATACGCAGTATTTT
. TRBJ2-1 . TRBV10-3 CAISERSSYNEQFF TGTGCCATCAGTGAGCGGAGCTCCTACAATGAGCAGTTCTTC
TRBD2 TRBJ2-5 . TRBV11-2 CASSLVGTSGGRGETQYF TGTGCCAGCAGCTTGGTTGGGACTAGCGGGGGAAGGGGGGAGACCCAGTACTTC